A single sample is the source of the 12 T cell receptor beta chains below, sequenced in a study of cytotoxic CD8 clonotypes in ibrutinib-treated CLL (dated by TCRdb to the early 2020s). The library was generated by the immunoSEQ multiplex PCR assay. The clones in this table, taken by TCRdb from immuneACCESS, are in-frame only. Not every clone is retained; where verified, under half of the shortfall comes from an unresolved V gene, and the cause of the rest is unknown. This sample gives some 15,000 clones in total; 55% to 70% of them show up just once. The ten largest clones capture 35% to 50% of the sample. Sequencing used PBMCs, obtained before ibrutinib treatment. These receptors were obtained from a human donor with chronic lymphocytic leukemia.

The chain is built from TRBV9 and TRBJ2-2; D is unresolved. This CDR3 has 12 amino acids. The germline V gene has CDR1 SGDLS and CDR2 YYNGEE. With 4 bases removed from V and 7 bases from J, the gap between germline ends came to 8 bases. The CDR3 coding sequence is TGTGCCAGCAGCCCGTTAAGCGGGGAGCTGTTTTTT. Its protein product is CASSPLSGELFF. The complete variable domain, with remaining parts taken from reference TRBV9 and TRBJ2-2, reads DSGVTQTPKHLITATGQRVTLRCSPRSGDLSVYWYQQSLDQGLQFLIQYYNGEERAKGNILERFSAQQFPDLHSELNLSSLELGDSALYFCASSPLSGELFFGEGSRLTVL.

The chain combines TRBV5-4 with TRBJ2-2; 7 bases fit TRBD1. Losses at the gene ends were 6 bases for V and 1 base for J; bases not matched to a gene: 6. Germline-derived CDR1 and CDR2 are SGHNT and YYREEE (reference sequence). CDR3 length: 15 residues. In nucleotides, the CDR3 is TGTGCCAGCACACAGGGGCTTAGGAACACCGGGGAGCTGTTTTTT. This encodes CASTQGLRNTGELFF. The full variable domain, its missing parts supplied by reference TRBV5-4 and TRBJ2-2, is ETGVTQSPTHLIKTRGQQVTLRCSSQSGHNTVSWYQQALGQGPQFIFQYYREEENGRGNFPPRFSGLQFPNYSSELNVNALELDDSALYLCASTQGLRNTGELFFGEGSRLTVL.

This clone showed up just once. The chain joins TRBV5-1 to TRBJ2-3; 8 nucleotides agree with TRBD2. V was clipped by 0 bases and J by 0 bases; unmatched bases: 6. Germline CDR1 SGHRS, CDR2 YFSETQ. The CDR3 has 17 residues. The CDR3 protein is CASSLGGLGISTDTQYF. CDR3 DNA: TGCGCCAGCAGCTTGGGGGGACTAGGGATTAGCACAGATACGCAGTATTTT.

CDR3 DNA sequence: TGTGCCATCAGTGAGGTTACGGATACTAACTATGGCTACACCTTC. Translation gives CAISEVTDTNYGYTF. The chain has TRBV10-3 and TRBJ1-2, with D hard to call. CDR3 size: 15 residues. CDR1 and CDR2 from the germline V gene are ENHRY and SYGVKD. Trimming shortened V by 2 bases and J by 0 bases, and 10 bases separated the two germline ends.

V gene TRBV5-5 combines with J gene TRBJ2-7; D is unclear. V was clipped by 0 bases and J by 6 bases, with 4 bases between them. The CDR3 has 11 residues. Per the germline V gene, CDR1 is SGHKS and CDR2 is YYEKEE (reference sequence). The CDR3 bases are TGTGCCAGCAGCTTGGTCGGCGAGCAGTACTTC. Protein product: CASSLVGEQYF.

The chain has TRBV7-8 and TRBJ1-1, with D possibly matching TRBD1 (5 bases). The CDR3 spans 15 residues. V was clipped by 0 bases and J by 4 bases, with 12 bases between them. CDR1 is SGHVS, CDR2 FQNEAQ, per germline. As DNA, the CDR3 is TGTGCCAGCAGCTTAGCGCAGACGGGGGGCACTGAAGCTTTCTTT. Its protein product is CASSLAQTGGTEAFF.

The chain recombines TRBV4-1 with TRBJ1-2, with D possibly TRBD1 on 5 matching bases. There are 13 residues in the CDR3. Trimming left V 4 bases short and J 8 bases short, with 14 bases between. Per the germline V gene, CDR1 is MGHRA and CDR2 is YSYEKL. In DNA, the CDR3 is TGCGCCAGCAGCCCGGGAGGGACTGAGGGCTACACCTTC. This gives the protein CASSPGGTEGYTF.

The chain has TRBV11-2 and TRBJ2-3; D ambiguous. This CDR3 has 12 amino acids. From germline, CDR1 is SGHAT and CDR2 FQNNGV. With 1 base removed from V and 3 bases from J, the gap between germline ends came to 2 bases. The CDR3 region has the DNA TGTGCCAGCAGCTTAGCAACAGATACGCAGTATTTT. Encoded protein: CASSLATDTQYF. Full variable domain (outside the CDR3, taken from reference TRBV11-2 and TRBJ2-3): EAGVAQSPRYKIIEKRQSVAFWCNPISGHATLYWYQQILGQGPKLLIQFQNNGVVDDSQLPKDRFSAERLKGVDSTLKIQPAKLEDSAVYLCASSLATDTQYFGPGTRLTVL.

The chain links TRBV5-1 to TRBJ1-1, with D perhaps matching TRBD1 (6 bases). This CDR3 comprises 16 residues. Trimming shortened V by 3 bases and J by 1 base, and 16 bases separated the two germline ends. Germline V gene lookup returns CDR1 SGHRS and CDR2 YFSETQ. DNA of the CDR3: TGCGCCAGCAGCTCAATAAGGCAGGGGTGGAACACTGAAGCTTTCTTT. Amino acid sequence: CASSSIRQGWNTEAFF.

This clone appeared a single time. The CDR3 protein is CASSGRRGSGPQETQYF. As DNA, the CDR3 is TGTGCCAGCAGCGGAAGGCGGGGGAGTGGACCCCAAGAGACCCAGTACTTC. V and J are TRBV7-4 and TRBJ2-5; 7 nucleotides match TRBD2. The CDR3 extends over 17 amino acids. With V trimmed by 5 bases and J by 1 base, 13 bases remained unmatched. The V gene's germline CDR1 is SGHVT and CDR2 SQSDAQ.

By share, this clone counts as medium-sized. The rearrangement links TRBV7-9 to TRBJ1-5, with TRBD1 matching over 7 bases. The CDR3 runs 17 residues. Looked up from germline, CDR1 is SEHNR and CDR2 is FQNEAQ (reference sequence). Trimming took 1 base from V and 4 from J; bases not matched to a gene: 10. The CDR3 DNA follows: TGTGCCAGCAGCTTAGGGGAAGGGGGCGGCAGGAATCAGCCCCAGCATTTT. Its translation is CASSLGEGGGRNQPQHF.

This chain links TRBV7-6 with TRBJ2-7, with 16 nucleotides matching TRBD2. CDR1 is SGHVS and CDR2 is FNYEAQ in the germline V gene. The CDR3 length is 16 residues. Trimming cost V 3 bases and J 3 bases; bases outside gene matches: 2. CDR3 loop: CASSLGTSGGVYEQYF. In DNA, the CDR3 is TGTGCCAGCAGCTTGGGGACTAGCGGGGGGGTCTACGAGCAGTACTTC.